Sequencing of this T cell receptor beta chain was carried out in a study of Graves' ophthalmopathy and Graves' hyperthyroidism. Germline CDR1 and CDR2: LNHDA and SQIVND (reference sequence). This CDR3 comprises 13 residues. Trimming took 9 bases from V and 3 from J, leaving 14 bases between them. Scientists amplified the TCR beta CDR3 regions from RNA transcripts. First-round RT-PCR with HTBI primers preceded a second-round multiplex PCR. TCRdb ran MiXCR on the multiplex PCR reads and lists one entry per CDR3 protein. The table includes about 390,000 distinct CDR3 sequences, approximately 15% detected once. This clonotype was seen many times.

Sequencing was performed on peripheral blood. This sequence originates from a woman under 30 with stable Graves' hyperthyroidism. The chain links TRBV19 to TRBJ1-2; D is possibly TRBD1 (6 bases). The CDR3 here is CASRFRGDYGYTF. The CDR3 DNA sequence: TGTGCCAGCCGTTTCAGGGGTGACTATGGCTACACCTTC. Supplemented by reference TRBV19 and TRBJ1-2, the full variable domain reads DGGITQSPKYLFRKEGQNVTLSCEQNLNHDAMYWYRQDPGQGLRLIYYSQIVNDFQKGDIAEGYSVSREKKESFPLTVTSAQKNPTAFYLCASRFRGDYGYTFGSGTRLTVV.